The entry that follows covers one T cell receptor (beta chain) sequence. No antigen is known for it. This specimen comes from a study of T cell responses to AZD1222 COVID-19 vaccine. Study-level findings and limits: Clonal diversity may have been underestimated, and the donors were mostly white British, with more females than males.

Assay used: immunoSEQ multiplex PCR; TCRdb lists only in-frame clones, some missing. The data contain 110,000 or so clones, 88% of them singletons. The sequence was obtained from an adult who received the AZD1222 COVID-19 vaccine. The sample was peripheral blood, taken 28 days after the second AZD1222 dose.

The CDR3 reads CASSGTGTGVEKLFF. The CDR3 bases are TGTGCCAGCAGCGGAACCGGGACCGGGGTTGAAAAACTGTTTTTT. The chain uses TRBV5-5 and TRBJ1-4; possible D gene TRBD1, 5 bases. V gave up 4 bases and J gave up 7 bases, with 17 bases separating them. CDR3 length equals 15 residues. Germline V lookup: CDR1 SGHKS, CDR2 YYEKEE (reference sequence).